The clone carrying this TCR beta chain was seen a single time. CDR1 is SGHTA, CDR2 FQGTGA, per germline. The junction had 2 bases not matched to a gene; V was cut back by 1 base and J by 4 bases. The CDR3 is 14 amino acids. The record originates from a study of blood T cell repertoires in COVID-19. Study background: The cDNA or gDNA used as material had been derived from T cells, B-cell-depleted T cells, or PBMCs.

Assignments of participants to cohorts depended upon their own reported clinical history. Recovered Cohort 3 donors showed two negative PCRs, clearance, or symptom resolution. The method was immunoSEQ multiplex PCR; TCRdb's version includes in-frame clones alone and lacks a portion of them. The repertoire consists of some 300,000 clones, with approximately 88% occurring once and the leading ten covering approximately 1%. Sequencing was performed on PBMCs or T cells enriched from blood (not recorded which). The chain couples TRBV7-3 to TRBJ2-7; 9 bases agree with TRBD1. The receptor's source is a woman aged 25-40 years who had recovered from COVID-19. The CDR3 loop is CASSLRGQGYEQYF. The CDR3 DNA reads as TGTGCCAGCAGCTTAAGGGGACAGGGATACGAGCAGTACTTC.